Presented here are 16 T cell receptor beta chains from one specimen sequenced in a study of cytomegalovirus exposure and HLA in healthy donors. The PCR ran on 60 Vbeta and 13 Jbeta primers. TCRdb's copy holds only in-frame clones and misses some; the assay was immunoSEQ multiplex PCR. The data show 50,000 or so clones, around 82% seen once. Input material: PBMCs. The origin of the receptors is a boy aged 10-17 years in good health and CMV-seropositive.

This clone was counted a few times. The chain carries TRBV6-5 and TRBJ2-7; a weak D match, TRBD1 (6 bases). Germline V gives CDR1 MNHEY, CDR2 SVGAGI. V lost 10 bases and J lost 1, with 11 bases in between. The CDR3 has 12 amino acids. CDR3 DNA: TGTGCCACCACAGGGATTTCCTACGAGCAGTACTTC. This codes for CATTGISYEQYF.

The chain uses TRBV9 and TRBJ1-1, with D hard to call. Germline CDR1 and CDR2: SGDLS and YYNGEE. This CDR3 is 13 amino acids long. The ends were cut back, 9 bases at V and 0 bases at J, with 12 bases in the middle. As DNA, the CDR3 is TGTGCCACCCAGAGGGTCATGAACACTGAAGCTTTCTTT. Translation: CATQRVMNTEAFF. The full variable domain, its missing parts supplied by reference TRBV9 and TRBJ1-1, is DSGVTQTPKHLITATGQRVTLRCSPRSGDLSVYWYQQSLDQGLQFLIQYYNGEERAKGNILERFSAQQFPDLHSELNLSSLELGDSALYFCATQRVMNTEAFFGQGTRLTVV.

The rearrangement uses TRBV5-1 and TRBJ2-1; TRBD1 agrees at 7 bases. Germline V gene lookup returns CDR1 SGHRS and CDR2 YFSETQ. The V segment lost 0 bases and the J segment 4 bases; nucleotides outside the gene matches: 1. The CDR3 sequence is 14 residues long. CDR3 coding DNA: TGCGCCAGCAGCTTGGGGACAGGATACAATGAGCAGTTCTTC. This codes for CASSLGTGYNEQFF.

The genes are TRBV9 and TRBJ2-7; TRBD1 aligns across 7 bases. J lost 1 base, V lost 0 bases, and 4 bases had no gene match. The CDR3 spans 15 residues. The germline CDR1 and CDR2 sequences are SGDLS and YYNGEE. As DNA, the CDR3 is TGTGCCAGCAGCGTAGGGGACAGATATTCCTACGAGCAGTACTTC. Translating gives CASSVGDRYSYEQYF.

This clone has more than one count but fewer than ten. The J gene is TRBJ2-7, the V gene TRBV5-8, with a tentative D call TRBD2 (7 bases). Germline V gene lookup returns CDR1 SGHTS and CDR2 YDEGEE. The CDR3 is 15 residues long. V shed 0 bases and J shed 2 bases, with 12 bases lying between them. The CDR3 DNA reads TGTGCCAGCAGCTTGGCCGGGGGGCTTGCCTACGAGCAGTACTTC. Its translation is CASSLAGGLAYEQYF.

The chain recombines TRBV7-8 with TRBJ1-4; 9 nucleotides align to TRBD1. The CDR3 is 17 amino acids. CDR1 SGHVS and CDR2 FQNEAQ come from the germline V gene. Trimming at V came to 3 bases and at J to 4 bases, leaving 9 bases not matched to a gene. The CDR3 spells CASSFGTGSSFNEKLFF. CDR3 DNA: TGTGCCAGCAGCTTCGGGACAGGGTCTAGCTTTAATGAAAAACTGTTTTTT.

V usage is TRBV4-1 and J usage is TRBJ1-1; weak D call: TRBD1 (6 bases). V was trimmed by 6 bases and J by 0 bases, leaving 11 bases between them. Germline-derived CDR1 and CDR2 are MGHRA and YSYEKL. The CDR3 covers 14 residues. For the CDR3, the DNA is TGCGCCAGCAGGGGGGCGCAGATGAACACTGAAGCTTTCTTT. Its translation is CASRGAQMNTEAFF.

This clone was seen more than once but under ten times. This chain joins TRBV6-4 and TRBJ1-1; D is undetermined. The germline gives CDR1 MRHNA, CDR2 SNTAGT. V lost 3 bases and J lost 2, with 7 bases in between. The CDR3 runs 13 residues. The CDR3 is CASSDSPNTEAFF. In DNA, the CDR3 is TGTGCCAGCAGTGATTCTCCTAACACTGAAGCTTTCTTT.

The CDR3 loop is CATSRVGASGVEQYF. In DNA form, the CDR3 reads TGTGCCACCAGCAGAGTGGGGGCCTCCGGGGTCGAGCAGTACTTC. The gene calls are TRBV15 and TRBJ2-7; D might be TRBD1 (6 bases). The CDR3 runs to 15 residues. Germline V gene lookup returns CDR1 LNHNV and CDR2 YYDKDF (reference sequence). V was shortened by 1 base and J by 6 bases, with 16 bases between the two germline ends.

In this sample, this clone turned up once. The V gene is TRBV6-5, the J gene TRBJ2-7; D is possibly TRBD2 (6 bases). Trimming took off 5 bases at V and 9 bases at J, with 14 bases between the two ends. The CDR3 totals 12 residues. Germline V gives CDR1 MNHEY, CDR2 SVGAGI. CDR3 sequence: CASSGVRGGQYF. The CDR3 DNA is TGTGCCAGCAGTGGTGTACGGGGAGGGCAGTACTTC.

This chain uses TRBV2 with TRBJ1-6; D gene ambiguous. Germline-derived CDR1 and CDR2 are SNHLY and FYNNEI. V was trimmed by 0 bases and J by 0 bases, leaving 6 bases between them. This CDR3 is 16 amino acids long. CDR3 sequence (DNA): TGTGCCAGCAGTGAAGCCCCGAGCTCCTATAATTCACCCCTCCACTTT. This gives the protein CASSEAPSSYNSPLHF.

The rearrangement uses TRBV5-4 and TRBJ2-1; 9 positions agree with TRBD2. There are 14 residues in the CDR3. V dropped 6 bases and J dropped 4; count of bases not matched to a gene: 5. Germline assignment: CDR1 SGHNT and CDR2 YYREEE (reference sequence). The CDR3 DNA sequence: TGTGCCAGCACCGCTAGCGGGGAGTACAATGAGCAGTTCTTC. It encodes CASTASGEYNEQFF.

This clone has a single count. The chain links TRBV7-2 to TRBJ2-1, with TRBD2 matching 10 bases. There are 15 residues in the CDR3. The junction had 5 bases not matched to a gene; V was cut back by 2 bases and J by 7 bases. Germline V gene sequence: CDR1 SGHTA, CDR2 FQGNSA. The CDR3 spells CASSLSSGGANEQFF. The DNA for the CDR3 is TGTGCCAGCAGCTTATCCAGCGGGGGGGCTAATGAGCAGTTCTTC.

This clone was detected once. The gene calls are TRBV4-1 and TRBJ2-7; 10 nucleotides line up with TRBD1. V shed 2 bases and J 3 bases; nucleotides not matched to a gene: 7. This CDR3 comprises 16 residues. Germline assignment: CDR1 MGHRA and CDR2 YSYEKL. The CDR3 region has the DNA TGCGCCAGCAGCCAACCGGGACAGGGGAGGTTCTACGAGCAGTACTTC. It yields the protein CASSQPGQGRFYEQYF.

CDR3 amino acids: CASGTGGPEQYF. CDR3 bases: TGTGCCAGCGGGACAGGGGGTCCCGAGCAGTACTTC. The chain links TRBV5-4 to TRBJ2-7, with 11 nucleotides matching TRBD1. Germline V gene sequence: CDR1 SGHNT, CDR2 YYREEE (reference sequence). The trim removed 7 bases at V and 6 bases at J, leaving 3 bases unmatched. This CDR3 is built from 12 residues.

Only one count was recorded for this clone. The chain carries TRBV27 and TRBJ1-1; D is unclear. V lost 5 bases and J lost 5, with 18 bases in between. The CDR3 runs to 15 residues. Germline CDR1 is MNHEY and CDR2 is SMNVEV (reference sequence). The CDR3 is CASSISPGWSTEAFF. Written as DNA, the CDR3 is TGTGCCAGCAGTATCTCCCCCGGGTGGAGTACTGAAGCTTTCTTT.